A selection of T cell receptor beta chains follows, all from one sample in a study of blood T cells in healthy people across ages. TCRdb reprocessed the 5' RACE reads via MiXCR and lists one record per CDR3 protein. The sample yields about 1.5 million distinct CDR3 sequences, around 40% seen once. The specimen sequenced was blood. All receptors derive from a woman aged 18 to 35 in good health. The CDR3 runs from the conserved cysteine through the conserved F or W. D genes are given only for firm matches. A row's size may be missing; if present it is once, few, many or a size class.

clone size: NA
V gene: TRBV18
J gene: TRBJ2-4
D gene: NA
CDR3 protein: CASSPQGAWEQYF
CDR3 DNA: TGTGCCAGCTCACCACAGGGAGCTTGGGAGCAGTACTTC

clone size: NA
V gene: TRBV6-1
J gene: TRBJ1-5
D gene: NA
CDR3 protein: CASTGGIQGQPQHF
CDR3 DNA: TGTGCCAGCACGGGGGGCATTCAAGGTCAGCCCCAGCATTTT

clone size: few
V gene: TRBV7-2
J gene: TRBJ1-2
D gene: NA
CDR3 protein: CASSLVRGNYGYTF
CDR3 DNA: TGTGCCAGCAGCTTAGTAAGGGGTAACTATGGCTACACCTTC

clone size: once
V gene: TRBV7-2
J gene: TRBJ1-4
D gene: NA
CDR3 protein: CASSSLNEQLFF
CDR3 DNA: TGTGCCAGCAGCTCCCTAAACGAACAACTGTTTTTT

clone size: NA
V gene: TRBV4-3
J gene: TRBJ1-1
D gene: TRBD1
CDR3 protein: CASSLWTGSEAFF
CDR3 DNA: TGCGCCAGCAGTCTTTGGACAGGGTCGGAAGCTTTCTTT

clone size: few
V gene: TRBV11-2
J gene: TRBJ2-1
D gene: TRBD2
CDR3 protein: CASSLGGSPVNEQFF
CDR3 DNA: TGTGCCAGCAGCTTGGGAGGGAGCCCGGTCAATGAGCAGTTCTTC

clone size: NA
V gene: TRBV28
J gene: TRBJ1-2
D gene: NA
CDR3 protein: CASSPRQVYGYTF
CDR3 DNA: TGTGCCAGCAGTCCGCGACAGGTCTATGGCTACACCTTC

clone size: few
V gene: TRBV13
J gene: TRBJ2-1
D gene: TRBD2
CDR3 protein: CASRNAGGNEQFF
CDR3 DNA: TGTGCCAGCCGTAACGCGGGGGGGAATGAGCAGTTCTTC

clone size: few
V gene: TRBV4-1
J gene: TRBJ1-6
D gene: TRBD1
CDR3 protein: CASSQEDRDNSPLHF
CDR3 DNA: TGCGCCAGCAGCCAGGAGGACAGGGACAATTCACCCCTCCACTTT

clone size: NA
V gene: TRBV6-2/TRBV6-3
J gene: TRBJ2-7
D gene: TRBD2
CDR3 protein: CASSRHSGGYNEQYF
CDR3 DNA: TGTGCCAGCAGTCGCCATAGCGGGGGGTACAATGAGCAGTACTTC

clone size: NA
V gene: TRBV7-3
J gene: TRBJ2-3
D gene: NA
CDR3 protein: CASSPRRAQTDTQYF
CDR3 DNA: TGTGCCAGCAGCCCCCGGAGGGCCCAAACAGATACGCAGTATTTT

clone size: NA
V gene: TRBV4-1
J gene: TRBJ2-7
D gene: TRBD2
CDR3 protein: CASSQAGTSGSYNEQYF
CDR3 DNA: TGCGCCAGCAGCCAAGCAGGGACTAGCGGCTCCTACAATGAGCAGTACTTC

clone size: NA
V gene: TRBV20-1
J gene: TRBJ1-5
D gene: NA
CDR3 protein: CSARGGGASNQPQHF
CDR3 DNA: TGCAGTGCTAGAGGGGGTGGAGCGAGCAATCAGCCCCAGCATTTT

clone size: NA
V gene: TRBV7-8
J gene: TRBJ1-2
D gene: NA
CDR3 protein: CASSKGRAINYGYTF
CDR3 DNA: TGTGCCAGCAGCAAGGGGCGGGCAATTAACTATGGCTACACCTTC

clone size: few
V gene: TRBV20-1
J gene: TRBJ1-2
D gene: TRBD1
CDR3 protein: CSATTGAVYGYTF
CDR3 DNA: TGCAGTGCAACGACAGGGGCGGTCTATGGCTACACCTTC

clone size: NA
V gene: TRBV4-3
J gene: TRBJ1-2
D gene: NA
CDR3 protein: CASSQGGPLGYGYTF
CDR3 DNA: TGCGCCAGCAGCCAAGGGGGGCCTCTGGGCTATGGCTACACCTTC

clone size: NA
V gene: TRBV4-3
J gene: TRBJ2-4
D gene: NA
CDR3 protein: CASSQVSSLAKNIQYF
CDR3 DNA: TGCGCCAGCAGCCAAGTTTCCAGTCTAGCCAAAAACATTCAGTACTTC

clone size: NA
V gene: TRBV10-3
J gene: TRBJ2-7
D gene: NA
CDR3 protein: CAISAPGGRNNEQYF
CDR3 DNA: TGTGCCATCAGTGCCCCCGGGGGTAGGAACAATGAGCAGTACTTC